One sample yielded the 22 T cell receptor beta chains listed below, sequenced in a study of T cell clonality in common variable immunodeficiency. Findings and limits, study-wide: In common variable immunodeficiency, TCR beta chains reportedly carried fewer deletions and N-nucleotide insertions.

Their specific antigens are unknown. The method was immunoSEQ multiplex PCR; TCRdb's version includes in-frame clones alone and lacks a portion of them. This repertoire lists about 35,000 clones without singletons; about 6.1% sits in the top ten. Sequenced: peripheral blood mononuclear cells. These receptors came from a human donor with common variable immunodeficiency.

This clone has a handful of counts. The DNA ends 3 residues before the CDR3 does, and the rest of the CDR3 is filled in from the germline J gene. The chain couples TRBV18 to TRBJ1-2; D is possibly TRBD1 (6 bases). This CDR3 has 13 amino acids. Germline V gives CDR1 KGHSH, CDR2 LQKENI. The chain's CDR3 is CASSADTGTGYTF. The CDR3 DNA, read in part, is TGTGCCAGCTCAGCCGACACAGGGACCGGC.

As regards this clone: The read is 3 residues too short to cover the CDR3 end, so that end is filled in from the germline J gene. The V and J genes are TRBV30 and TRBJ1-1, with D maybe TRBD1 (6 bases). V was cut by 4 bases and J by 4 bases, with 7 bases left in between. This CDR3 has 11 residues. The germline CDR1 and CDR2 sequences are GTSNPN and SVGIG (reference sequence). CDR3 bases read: TGTGCCTGGAAGACAGGCACTGAA. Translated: CAWKTGTE. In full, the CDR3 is CAWKTGTEAFF.

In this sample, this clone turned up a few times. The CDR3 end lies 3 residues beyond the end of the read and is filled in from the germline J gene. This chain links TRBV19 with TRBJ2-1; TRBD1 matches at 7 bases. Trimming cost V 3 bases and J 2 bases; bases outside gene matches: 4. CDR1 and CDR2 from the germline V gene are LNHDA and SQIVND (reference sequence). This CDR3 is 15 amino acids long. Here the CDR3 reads CASSIPGTAYNEQFF. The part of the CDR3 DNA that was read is TGTGCCAGTAGTATTCCCGGGACAGCCTACAATGAG.

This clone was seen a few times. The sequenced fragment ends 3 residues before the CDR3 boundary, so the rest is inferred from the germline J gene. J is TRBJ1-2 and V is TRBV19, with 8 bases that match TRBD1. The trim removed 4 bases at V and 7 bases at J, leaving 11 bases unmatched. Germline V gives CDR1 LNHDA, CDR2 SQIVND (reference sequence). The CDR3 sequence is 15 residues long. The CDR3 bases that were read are TGTGCCAGTAGTACCCCCGGACAGGGCCTTGGTGGC. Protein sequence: CASSTPGQGLGG. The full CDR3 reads CASSTPGQGLGGYTF.

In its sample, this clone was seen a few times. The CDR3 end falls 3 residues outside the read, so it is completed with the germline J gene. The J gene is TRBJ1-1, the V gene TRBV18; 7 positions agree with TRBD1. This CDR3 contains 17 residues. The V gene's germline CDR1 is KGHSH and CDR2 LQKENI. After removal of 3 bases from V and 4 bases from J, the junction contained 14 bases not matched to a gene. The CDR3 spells CASSPQGGKTLGTEAFF. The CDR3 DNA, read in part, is TGTGCCAGCTCACCGCAGGGGGGAAAAACCCTTGGCACTGAA.

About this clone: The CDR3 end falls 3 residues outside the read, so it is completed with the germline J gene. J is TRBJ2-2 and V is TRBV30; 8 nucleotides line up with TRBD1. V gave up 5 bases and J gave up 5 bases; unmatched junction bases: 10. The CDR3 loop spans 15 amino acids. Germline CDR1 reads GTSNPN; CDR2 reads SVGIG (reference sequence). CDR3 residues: CAWGQGQGWTGELFF. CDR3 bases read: TGTGCCTGGGGCCAAGGACAGGGTTGGACCGGGGAG.

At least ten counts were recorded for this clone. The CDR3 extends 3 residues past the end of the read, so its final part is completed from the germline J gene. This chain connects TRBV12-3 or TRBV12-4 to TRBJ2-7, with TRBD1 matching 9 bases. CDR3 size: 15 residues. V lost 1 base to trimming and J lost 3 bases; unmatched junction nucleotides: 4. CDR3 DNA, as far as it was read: TGTGCCAGCAGTTTAGGGGGGACAGGGCGCTACGAG. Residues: CASSLGGTGRYE. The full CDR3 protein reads CASSLGGTGRYEQYF.

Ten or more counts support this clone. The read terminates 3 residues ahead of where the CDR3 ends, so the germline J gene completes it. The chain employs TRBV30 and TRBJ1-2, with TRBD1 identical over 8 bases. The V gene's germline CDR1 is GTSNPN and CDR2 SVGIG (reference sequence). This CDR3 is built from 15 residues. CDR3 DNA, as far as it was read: TGTGCCTGGAGTGGTCAGGACAGGGATGTTGGGGGC. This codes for CAWSGQDRDVGG. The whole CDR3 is CAWSGQDRDVGGYTF.

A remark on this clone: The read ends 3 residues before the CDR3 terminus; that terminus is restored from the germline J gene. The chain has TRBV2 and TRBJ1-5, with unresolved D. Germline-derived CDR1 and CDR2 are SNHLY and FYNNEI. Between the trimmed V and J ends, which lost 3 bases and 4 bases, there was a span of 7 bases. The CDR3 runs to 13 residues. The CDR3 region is CASSDRGNQPQHF. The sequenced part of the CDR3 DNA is TGTGCCAGCAGTGACCGCGGTAATCAGCCC.

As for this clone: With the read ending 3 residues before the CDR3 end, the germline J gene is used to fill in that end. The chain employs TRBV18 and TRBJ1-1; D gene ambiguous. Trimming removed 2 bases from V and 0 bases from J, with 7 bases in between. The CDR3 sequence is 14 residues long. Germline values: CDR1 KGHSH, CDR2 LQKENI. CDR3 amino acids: CASSPGRLNTEAFF. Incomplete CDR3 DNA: TGTGCCAGCTCACCAGGCAGGTTGAACACTGAA.

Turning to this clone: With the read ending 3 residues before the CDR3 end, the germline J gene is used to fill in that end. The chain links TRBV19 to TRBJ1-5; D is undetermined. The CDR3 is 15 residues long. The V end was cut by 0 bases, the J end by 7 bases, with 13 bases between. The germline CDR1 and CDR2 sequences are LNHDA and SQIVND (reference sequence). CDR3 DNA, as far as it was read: TGTGCCAGTAGTATAGACACCCGAGGCGGGCAGCCC. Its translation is CASSIDTRGGQP. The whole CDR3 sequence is CASSIDTRGGQPQHF. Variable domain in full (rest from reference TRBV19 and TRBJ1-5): DGGITQSPKYLFRKEGQNVTLSCEQNLNHDAMYWYRQDPGQGLRLIYYSQIVNDFQKGDIAEGYSVSREKKESFPLTVTSAQKNPTAFYLCASSIDTRGGQPQHFGDGTRLSIL.

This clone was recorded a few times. This CDR3 is CASTSSGNYGYTF. Incomplete CDR3 DNA: TGTGCCAGTACCTCATCCGGGAACTATGGC. The rearrangement links TRBV19 to TRBJ1-2; D gene ambiguous. The DNA ends 3 residues before the CDR3 does, and the rest of the CDR3 is filled in from the germline J gene. The V gene lost 7 bases and the J gene lost 2 bases, with 11 bases spanning the gap. Germline V CDR1 and CDR2: LNHDA, SQIVND (reference sequence). This CDR3 is 13 amino acids long.

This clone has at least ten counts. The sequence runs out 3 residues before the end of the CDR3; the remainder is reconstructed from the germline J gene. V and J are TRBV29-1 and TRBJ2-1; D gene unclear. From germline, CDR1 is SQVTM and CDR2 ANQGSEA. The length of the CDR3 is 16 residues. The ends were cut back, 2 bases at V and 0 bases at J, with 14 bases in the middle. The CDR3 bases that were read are TGCAGCGTTGAAAGGGCCCAGGCATCCTCCTACAATGAG. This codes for CSVERAQASSYNE. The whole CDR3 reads CSVERAQASSYNEQFF.

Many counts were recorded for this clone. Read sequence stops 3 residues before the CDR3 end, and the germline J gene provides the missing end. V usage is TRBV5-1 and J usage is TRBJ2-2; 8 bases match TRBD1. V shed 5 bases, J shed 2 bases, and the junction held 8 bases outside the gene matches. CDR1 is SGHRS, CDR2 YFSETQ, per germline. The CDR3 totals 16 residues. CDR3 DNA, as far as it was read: TGCGCCAGCAGTCCCACGCAGGGGGCTAACACCGGGGAG. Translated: CASSPTQGANTGE. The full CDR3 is CASSPTQGANTGELFF.

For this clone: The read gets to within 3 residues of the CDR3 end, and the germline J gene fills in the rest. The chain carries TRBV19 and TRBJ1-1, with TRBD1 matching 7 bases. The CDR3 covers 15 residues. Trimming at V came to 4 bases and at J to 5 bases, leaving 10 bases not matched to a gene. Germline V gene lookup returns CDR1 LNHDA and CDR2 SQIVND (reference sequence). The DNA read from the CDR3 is TGTGCCAGTAGTAGGGGTGACAGGGCCGGGACTGAA. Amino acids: CASSRGDRAGTE. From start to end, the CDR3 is CASSRGDRAGTEAFF.

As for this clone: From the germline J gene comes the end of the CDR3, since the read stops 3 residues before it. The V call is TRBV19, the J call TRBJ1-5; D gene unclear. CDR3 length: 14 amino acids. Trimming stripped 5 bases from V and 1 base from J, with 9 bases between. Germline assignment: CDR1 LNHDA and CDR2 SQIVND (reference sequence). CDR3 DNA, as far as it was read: TGTGCCAGTAGTGGGCGATTAAGCAATCAGCCC. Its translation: CASSGRLSNQP. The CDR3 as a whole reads CASSGRLSNQPQHF.

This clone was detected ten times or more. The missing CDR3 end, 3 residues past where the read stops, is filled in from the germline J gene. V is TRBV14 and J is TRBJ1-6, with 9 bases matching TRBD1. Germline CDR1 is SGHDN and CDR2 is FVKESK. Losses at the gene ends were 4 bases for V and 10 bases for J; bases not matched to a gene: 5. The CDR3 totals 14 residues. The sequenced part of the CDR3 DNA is TGTGCCAGCAGCCCGACAGGGGGATACTCACCC. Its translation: CASSPTGGYSP. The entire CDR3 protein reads CASSPTGGYSPLHF.

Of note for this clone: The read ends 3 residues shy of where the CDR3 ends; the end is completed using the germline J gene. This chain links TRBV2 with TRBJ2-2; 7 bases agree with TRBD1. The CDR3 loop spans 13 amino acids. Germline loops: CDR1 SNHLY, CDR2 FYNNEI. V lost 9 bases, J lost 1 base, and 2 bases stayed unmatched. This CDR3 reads CASRTGNTGELFF. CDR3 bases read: TGTGCCAGTCGGACAGGGAACACCGGGGAG.

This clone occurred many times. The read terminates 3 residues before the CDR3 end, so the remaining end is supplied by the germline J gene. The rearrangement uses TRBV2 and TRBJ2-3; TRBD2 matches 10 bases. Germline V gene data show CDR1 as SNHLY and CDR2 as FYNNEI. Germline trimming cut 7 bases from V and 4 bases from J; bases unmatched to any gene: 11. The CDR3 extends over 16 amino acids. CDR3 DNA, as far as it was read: TGTGCCAGCAATCGGTACAGCGGGGGGGCAGCAGATACG. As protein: CASNRYSGGAADT. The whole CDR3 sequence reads CASNRYSGGAADTQYF.

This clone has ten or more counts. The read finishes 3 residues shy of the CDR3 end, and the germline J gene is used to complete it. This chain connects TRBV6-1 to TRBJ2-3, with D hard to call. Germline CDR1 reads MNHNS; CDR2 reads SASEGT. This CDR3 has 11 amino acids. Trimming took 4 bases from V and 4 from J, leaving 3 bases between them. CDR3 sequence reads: CASSVADTQYF. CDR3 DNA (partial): TGTGCCAGCAGTGTAGCAGATACG.

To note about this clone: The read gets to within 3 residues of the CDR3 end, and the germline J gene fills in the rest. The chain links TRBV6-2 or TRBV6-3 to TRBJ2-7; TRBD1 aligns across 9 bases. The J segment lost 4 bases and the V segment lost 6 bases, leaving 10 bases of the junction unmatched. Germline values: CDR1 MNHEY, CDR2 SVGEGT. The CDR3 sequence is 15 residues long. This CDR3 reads CASRSPGQGDYEQYF. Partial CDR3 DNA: TGTGCCAGCAGGTCGCCGGGACAGGGTGATTACGAG.

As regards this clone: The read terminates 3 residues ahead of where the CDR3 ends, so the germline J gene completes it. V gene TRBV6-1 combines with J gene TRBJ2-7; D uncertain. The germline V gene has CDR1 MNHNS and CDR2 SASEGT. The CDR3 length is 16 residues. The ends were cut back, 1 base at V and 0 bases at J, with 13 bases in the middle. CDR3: CASSEGQAVSSYEQYF. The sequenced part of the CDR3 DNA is TGTGCCAGCAGTGAAGGTCAGGCAGTTAGCTCCTACGAG.